This T cell receptor beta chain is from a study of sequential checkpoint blockade in melanoma. TCRdb's copy holds only in-frame clones and misses some; the assay was immunoSEQ multiplex PCR. The table lists some 20,000 clones, about 50% of them singletons. Sample treatment: randomized to nivolumab then ipilimumab (arm A) or the reverse (arm B). None of the patients previously received DNA-damaging chemotherapy. Sorted cells were live CD3+CD8+, lacking CD19 and CD56, from PBMCs. The CDR3 has 15 residues. The V gene's germline CDR1 is SGDLS and CDR2 YYNGEE. Trimming took off 5 bases at V and 9 bases at J, with 24 bases between the two ends.

Sequenced here: CD8+ T cells sorted from blood (inferred from file names), sampled from a patient given nivolumab and ipilimumab in sequence. The chain uses TRBV9 and TRBJ2-7; maybe TRBD1 (7 bases). The receptor comes from a human donor with melanoma. The CDR3 nucleotides read TGTGCCAGCAGTGCTCAAGGAGGGGGCTCGGACGGGCAGTACTTC. As protein: CASSAQGGGSDGQYF.